This TCR beta chain was sequenced in a study of blood T cell repertoires in COVID-19. Study-wide context: Samples representing acute and convalescent COVID-19 were sourced from the United States, Italy and Spain. The cDNA or gDNA used as material had been derived from T cells, B-cell-depleted T cells, or PBMCs.

Methods used by the authors: Estimation of nucleated cell counts relied on the amplification of reference gene primers. Sequenced by immunoSEQ multiplex PCR; TCRdb stores in-frame clones only, minus some. That table furnishes V, J and clone size, whereas the DNA furnished D and trimming. The data show just over 60,000 clones, 65% to 80% seen once. V shed 3 bases and J shed 6 bases, with 17 bases lying between them. This CDR3 contains 15 residues. Germline assignment: CDR1 SGHVS and CDR2 FQNEAQ. The chain joins TRBV7-8 to TRBJ1-1; D remains unclear. Material: peripheral blood. The clonotype was recovered from an elderly woman with active or convalescent COVID-19. The CDR3 is CASSLESVSSAEAFF. The CDR3 DNA follows: TGTGCCAGCAGCTTGGAGTCCGTCTCCAGCGCTGAAGCTTTCTTT.